Listed below are T cell receptor beta chains from one sample, sequenced in a study of blood T cell repertoires in COVID-19. The protocol was immunoSEQ multiplex PCR, while the TCRdb copy is restricted to in-frame clones and leaves out a portion. The data hold approximately 180,000 clones, with roughly 83% observed a single time. Source material: peripheral blood. The source is a woman between 35 and 50 years old with COVID-19, enrolled during active disease. Each CDR3 is given with its conserved first and last residue. D genes are given only for firm matches. Rows give clone size only sometimes, using once, few, many, or a class for an expanded clone.

V,J,D,size,CDR3,DNA
TRBV4-2,TRBJ1-2,TRBD1,NA,CASSPRHRTGGYYGYTF,TGTGCCAGCAGCCCTCGACACAGGACAGGGGGTTACTATGGCTACACCTTC
TRBV28,TRBJ2-1,NA,once,CATVYGIEQFF,TGTGCCACAGTTTATGGCATTGAGCAGTTCTTC
TRBV10-1,TRBJ1-4,NA,NA,CASSESRGLNEKLFF,TGCGCCAGCAGTGAGTCCAGGGGCCTTAATGAAAAACTGTTTTTT
TRBV19,TRBJ2-4,NA,NA,CASSIGQGYVKNIQYF,TGTGCCAGTAGTATTGGGCAGGGGTATGTCAAAAACATTCAGTACTTC
TRBV24-1,TRBJ2-2,NA,NA,CATSDFGTGELFF,TGTGCCACCAGTGATTTCGGCACCGGGGAGCTGTTTTTT
TRBV27,TRBJ1-1,NA,NA,CASTLGGRNTEAFF,TGTGCCAGCACCCTCGGAGGGAGGAACACTGAAGCTTTCTTT
TRBV6-5,TRBJ1-2,TRBD1,many,CASGGTGHNYGYTF,TGTGCCAGCGGCGGGACAGGACATAACTATGGCTACACCTTC
TRBV6-9,TRBJ1-1,TRBD1,NA,CASRSDRGNTEAFF,TGTGCCAGCAGATCTGACAGGGGGAACACTGAAGCTTTCTTT
TRBV11-2,TRBJ2-7,TRBD2,NA,CASSLAGGVTYEQYF,TGTGCCAGCAGCTTAGCGGGGGGTGTCACCTACGAGCAGTACTTC
TRBV2,TRBJ2-3,NA,NA,CASSELTSTDTQYF,TGTGCCAGCAGTGAACTGACTAGCACAGATACGCAGTATTTT
TRBV10-3,TRBJ2-7,TRBD2,few,CAIRQDGLAGYEQYF,TGTGCCATCAGGCAAGATGGCCTAGCGGGGTACGAGCAGTACTTC
TRBV9,TRBJ1-1,TRBD1,NA,CASSATGENTEAFF,TGTGCCAGCAGCGCCACAGGGGAGAACACTGAAGCTTTCTTT
TRBV28,TRBJ1-1,NA,NA,CASSPPGVNTEAFF,TGTGCCAGCAGTCCCCCAGGGGTGAACACTGAAGCTTTCTTT
TRBV27,TRBJ1-6,NA,once,CASQGGSNSPLHF,TGTGCCAGCCAAGGGGGATCAAATTCACCCCTCCACTTT
TRBV5-6,TRBJ1-5,NA,NA,CASSLLVLDNQPQHF,TGTGCCAGCAGCTTGCTCGTATTAGACAATCAGCCCCAGCATTTT
TRBV15,TRBJ2-1,TRBD2,once,CATSALTGGAGRYNEQFF,TGTGCCACCAGCGCTCTCACGGGGGGGGCGGGCCGGTACAATGAGCAGTTCTTC
TRBV11-2,TRBJ2-1,NA,NA,CASSPDDWGLYNEQFF,TGTGCCAGCAGCCCAGATGACTGGGGCCTCTACAATGAGCAGTTCTTC
TRBV3-1/TRBV3-2,TRBJ2-7,TRBD2,NA,CASSQDHLAGDEQYF,TGTGCCAGCAGCCAAGATCATCTAGCGGGAGACGAGCAGTACTTC
TRBV4-2,TRBJ1-6,TRBD1,NA,CASSPSQGDNSPLHF,TGTGCCAGCAGCCCCAGCCAGGGGGATAATTCACCCCTCCACTTT
TRBV18,TRBJ1-2,TRBD1,few,CASSPVGQGNYGYTF,TGTGCCAGCTCACCAGTGGGACAGGGGAACTATGGCTACACCTTC
TRBV4-1,TRBJ2-7,TRBD2,few,CASSQMTGLVSGEQYF,TGCGCCAGCAGCCAGATGACGGGACTAGTGTCTGGCGAGCAGTACTTC
TRBV4-1,TRBJ1-1,NA,once,CASSQAGGEAFF,TGCGCCAGCAGCCAAGCCGGGGGTGAAGCTTTCTTT
TRBV19,TRBJ1-5,NA,NA,CASSIVGGQSNQPQHF,TGTGCCAGTAGTATAGTGGGGGGGCAAAGCAATCAGCCCCAGCATTTT
TRBV7-6,TRBJ2-1,TRBD2,NA,CASRASGVYNEQFF,TGTGCCAGCAGAGCTAGCGGGGTCTACAATGAGCAGTTCTTC
TRBV7-6,TRBJ2-3,NA,once,CASSLVRGGTDTQYF,TGTGCCAGCAGCTTAGTGCGGGGTGGCACAGATACGCAGTATTTT
TRBV5-5,TRBJ1-1,NA,NA,CASSYGGSTEAFF,TGTGCCAGCAGCTACGGAGGCAGCACTGAAGCTTTCTTT
TRBV9,TRBJ2-7,TRBD2,NA,CASSVSGTVNYEQYF,TGTGCCAGCAGCGTAAGCGGGACCGTCAACTACGAGCAGTACTTC
TRBV3-1/TRBV3-2,TRBJ2-5,TRBD1,NA,CASSPDREETQYF,TGTGCCAGCAGCCCGGACAGGGAAGAGACCCAGTACTTC
TRBV6-5,TRBJ1-1,TRBD1,NA,CASRDRGRFTEAFF,TGTGCCAGCAGGGACAGGGGGAGGTTCACTGAAGCTTTCTTT
TRBV10-1,TRBJ2-3,NA,NA,CASSESGGPDTQYF,TGCGCCAGCAGTGAGTCGGGGGGGCCGGATACGCAGTATTTT
TRBV11-2,TRBJ1-1,TRBD1,once,CASSWDSMNTEAFF,TGTGCCAGCAGCTGGGACAGCATGAACACTGAAGCTTTCTTT
TRBV27,TRBJ2-7,TRBD1,once,CASSLTGSGYEQYF,TGTGCCAGCAGTTTGACAGGGTCCGGCTACGAGCAGTACTTC
TRBV10-1,TRBJ1-2,NA,NA,CASSSERYYGYTF,TGCGCCAGCAGTTCTGAGCGGTACTATGGCTACACCTTC
TRBV10-3,TRBJ2-1,TRBD2,few,CAAAPTSGDNEQFF,TGTGCCGCAGCCCCCACTAGCGGGGACAATGAGCAGTTCTTC
TRBV5-1,TRBJ1-1,NA,NA,CASSLDRGTGAFF,TGCGCCAGCAGCTTGGACCGGGGAACGGGAGCTTTCTTT
TRBV3-1/TRBV3-2,TRBJ2-7,TRBD2,NA,CASSLAGGFSYEQYF,TGTGCCAGCAGCCTAGCGGGGGGGTTCTCCTACGAGCAGTACTTC
TRBV19,TRBJ1-4,NA,NA,CASSVAAGIVNEKLFF,TGTGCCAGTAGTGTCGCCGCGGGGATCGTAAATGAAAAACTGTTTTTT
TRBV2,TRBJ2-3,NA,NA,CASSLVVTSTDTQYF,TGTGCCAGCAGTTTGGTGGTAACTAGCACAGATACGCAGTATTTT
TRBV19,TRBJ2-6,NA,NA,CASSIVPQANVLTF,TGTGCCAGTAGTATAGTACCACAAGCCAACGTCCTGACTTTC
TRBV10-2,TRBJ2-2,NA,NA,CASSGQVNTGELFF,TGCGCCAGCAGTGGACAGGTTAACACCGGGGAGCTGTTTTTT
TRBV4-1,TRBJ2-3,TRBD2,NA,CASSQEIAGGSTDTQYF,TGCGCCAGCAGCCAAGAAATAGCGGGAGGTAGCACAGATACGCAGTATTTT
TRBV7-9,TRBJ1-2,TRBD1,once,CASSSDPTGGHGYTF,TGTGCCAGCAGCTCGGACCCGACAGGGGGACATGGCTACACCTTC
TRBV11-2,TRBJ1-1,NA,NA,CASSERGGAFF,TGTGCCAGCAGCGAGCGCGGGGGAGCTTTCTTT
TRBV28,TRBJ1-4,TRBD1,NA,CASSSGTAQKLFF,TGTGCCAGCAGTTCCGGGACAGCGCAAAAACTGTTTTTT
TRBV9,TRBJ1-1,NA,NA,CASSVDPNAEAFF,TGTGCCAGCAGCGTAGACCCTAACGCTGAAGCTTTCTTT
TRBV4-1,TRBJ1-5,NA,NA,CASSPREGNQPQHF,TGCGCCAGCAGCCCCCGAGAGGGCAATCAGCCCCAGCATTTT
TRBV11-3,TRBJ1-3,TRBD1,NA,CASSLDTGTGGNTIYF,TGTGCCAGCAGCTTAGACACCGGGACAGGCGGAAACACCATATATTTT
TRBV24-1,TRBJ2-3,NA,NA,CATSQVDTQYF,TGTGCCACCTCACAGGTTGATACGCAGTATTTT
TRBV19,TRBJ2-1,NA,once,CASSIQRRGRGPYNEQFF,TGTGCCAGTAGTATTCAGAGGCGAGGCAGGGGCCCCTACAATGAGCAGTTCTTC